This T cell receptor beta chain was identified in a study of immune heterogeneity within non-small cell lung tumors. TCR beta CDR3 was amplified by multiplex PCR, first round around 10 cycles, 32 V and 13 J primers. TCRdb ran MiXCR on the multiplex PCR reads and lists one entry per CDR3 protein. The profile covers 13,000 or so distinct CDR3 sequences, with under 25% appearing a single time and 4.5% to 5.5% taken by the ten largest. Template material comprised bulk tumor genomic DNA at 450 to 650 ng per sample. Surgical sampling yielded several biopsies per primary tumor (spaced far apart). Patients had untreated, newly diagnosed non-small cell lung cancer and underwent curative surgery. Looked up from germline, CDR1 is SGHNT and CDR2 is YENEEA. CDR3 size: 17 residues. V lost 5 bases and J lost 4; bases outside the gene matches: 15. Regarding this clonotype: This may stem from a read error, because a much larger clone lies one nucleotide away.

Sequenced input: lung tumor tissue. This receptor was obtained from a man between 60 and 75 years old with non-small cell lung cancer. The chain couples TRBV11-3 to TRBJ2-7; 9 nucleotides align to TRBD2. In DNA, the CDR3 is TGTGCCAGCAGCCCACCCCCGGGACCAGCGGGAGGTTACGAGCAGTACTTC. This translates into CASSPPPGPAGGYEQYF.